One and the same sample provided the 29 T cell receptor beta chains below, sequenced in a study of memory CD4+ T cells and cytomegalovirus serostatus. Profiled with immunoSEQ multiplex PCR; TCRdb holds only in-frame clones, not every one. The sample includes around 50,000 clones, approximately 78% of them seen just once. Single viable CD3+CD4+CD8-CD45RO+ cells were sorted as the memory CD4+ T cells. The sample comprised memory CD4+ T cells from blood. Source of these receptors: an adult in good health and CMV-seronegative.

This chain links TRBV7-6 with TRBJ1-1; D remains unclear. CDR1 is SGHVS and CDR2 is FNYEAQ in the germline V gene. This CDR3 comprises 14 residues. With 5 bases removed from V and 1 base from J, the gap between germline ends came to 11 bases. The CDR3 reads CASSPSPTNTEAFF. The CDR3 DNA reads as TGTGCCAGCAGCCCTAGTCCAACGAACACTGAAGCTTTCTTT.

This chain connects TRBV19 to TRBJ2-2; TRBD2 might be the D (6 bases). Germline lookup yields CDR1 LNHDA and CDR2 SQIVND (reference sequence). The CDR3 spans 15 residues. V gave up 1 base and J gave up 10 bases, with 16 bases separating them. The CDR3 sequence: CASSIAAGSRKELFF. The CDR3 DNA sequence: TGTGCCAGTAGTATAGCGGCGGGAAGTCGAAAGGAGCTGTTTTTT.

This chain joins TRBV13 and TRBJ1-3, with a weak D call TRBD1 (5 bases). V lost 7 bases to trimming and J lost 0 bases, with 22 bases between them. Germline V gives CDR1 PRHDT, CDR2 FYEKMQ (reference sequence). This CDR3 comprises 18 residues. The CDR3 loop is CASTSGTGLHNSGNTIYF. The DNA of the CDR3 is TGTGCCAGCACCTCTGGGACGGGACTCCACAACTCTGGAAACACCATATATTTT.

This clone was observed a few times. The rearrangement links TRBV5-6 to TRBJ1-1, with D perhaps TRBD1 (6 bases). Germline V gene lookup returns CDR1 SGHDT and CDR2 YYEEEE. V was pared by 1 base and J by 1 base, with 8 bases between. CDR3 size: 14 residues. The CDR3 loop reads CASSLRGTNTEAFF. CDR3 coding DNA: TGTGCCAGCAGCTTGAGGGGGACGAACACTGAAGCTTTCTTT.

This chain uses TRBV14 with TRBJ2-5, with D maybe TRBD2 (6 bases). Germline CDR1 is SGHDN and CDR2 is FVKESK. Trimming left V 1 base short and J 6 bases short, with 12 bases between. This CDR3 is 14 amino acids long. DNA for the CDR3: TGTGCCAGCAGCCAAGTCGGGGGAAAACAGACCCAGTACTTC. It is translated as CASSQVGGKQTQYF.

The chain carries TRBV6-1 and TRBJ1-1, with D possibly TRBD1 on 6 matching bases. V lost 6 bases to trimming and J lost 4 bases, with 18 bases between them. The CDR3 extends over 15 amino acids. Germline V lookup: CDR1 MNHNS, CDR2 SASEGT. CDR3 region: CASSQNRERVTEAFF. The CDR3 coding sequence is TGTGCCAGCAGCCAAAACAGGGAGCGAGTCACTGAAGCTTTCTTT.

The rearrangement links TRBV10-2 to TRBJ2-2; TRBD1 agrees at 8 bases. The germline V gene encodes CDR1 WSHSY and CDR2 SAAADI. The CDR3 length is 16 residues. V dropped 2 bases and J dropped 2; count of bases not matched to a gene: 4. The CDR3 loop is CASSERDRTNTGELFF. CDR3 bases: TGCGCCAGCAGTGAGAGGGACAGGACAAACACCGGGGAGCTGTTTTTT.

CDR3 residues: CASSLGLSDRSGTF. Here the CDR3 DNA reads TGCGCCAGCAGCTTGGGGTTATCGGACAGGTCGGGCACCTTC. The chain recombines TRBV5-1 with TRBJ1-2; 7 bases align to TRBD1. CDR1 is SGHRS and CDR2 is YFSETQ in the germline V gene. This CDR3 comprises 14 residues. V shed 0 bases, J shed 13 bases, and the junction held 12 bases outside the gene matches.

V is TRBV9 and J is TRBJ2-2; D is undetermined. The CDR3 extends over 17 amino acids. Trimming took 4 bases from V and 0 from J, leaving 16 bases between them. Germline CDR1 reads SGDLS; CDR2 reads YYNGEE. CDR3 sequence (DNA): TGTGCCAGCAGCCCTACCTCCTACAACGCGAACACCGGGGAGCTGTTTTTT. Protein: CASSPTSYNANTGELFF.

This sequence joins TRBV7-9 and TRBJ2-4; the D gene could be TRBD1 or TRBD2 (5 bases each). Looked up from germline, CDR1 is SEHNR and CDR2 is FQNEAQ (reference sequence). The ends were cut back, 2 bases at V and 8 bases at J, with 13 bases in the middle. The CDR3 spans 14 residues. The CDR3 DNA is TGTGCCAGCAGCTTAAGTTCCCGGGGCGACATTCAGTACTTC. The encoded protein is CASSLSSRGDIQYF. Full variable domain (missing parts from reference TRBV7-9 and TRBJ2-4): DTGVSQNPRHKITKRGQNVTFRCDPISEHNRLYWYRQTLGQGPEFLTYFQNEAQLEKSRLLSDRFSAERPKGSFSTLEIQRTEQGDSAMYLCASSLSSRGDIQYFGAGTRLSVL.

CDR3 residues: CASSYSASGRSNEQFF. The DNA for the CDR3 is TGTGCCAGCAGTTACTCCGCTAGCGGGAGGAGTAATGAGCAGTTCTTC. The rearrangement links TRBV6-5 to TRBJ2-1; 11 bases align to TRBD2. From germline, CDR1 is MNHEY and CDR2 SVGAGI. The CDR3 contains 16 residues. The junction had 5 bases not matched to a gene; V was cut back by 0 bases and J by 7 bases.

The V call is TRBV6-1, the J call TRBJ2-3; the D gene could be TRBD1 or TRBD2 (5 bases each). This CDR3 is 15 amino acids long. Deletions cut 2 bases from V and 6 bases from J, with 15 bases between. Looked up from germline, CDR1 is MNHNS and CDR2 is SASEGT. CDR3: CASSETGTLRDTQYF. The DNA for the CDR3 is TGTGCCAGCAGTGAAACCGGGACGCTTAGGGATACGCAGTATTTT.

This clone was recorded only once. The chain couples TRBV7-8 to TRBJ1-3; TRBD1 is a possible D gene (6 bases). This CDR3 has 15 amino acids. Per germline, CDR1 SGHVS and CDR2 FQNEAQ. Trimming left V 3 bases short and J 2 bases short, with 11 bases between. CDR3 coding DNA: TGTGCCAGCAGCTTGCAGGGGCGACCTGGAAACACCATATATTTT. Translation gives CASSLQGRPGNTIYF.

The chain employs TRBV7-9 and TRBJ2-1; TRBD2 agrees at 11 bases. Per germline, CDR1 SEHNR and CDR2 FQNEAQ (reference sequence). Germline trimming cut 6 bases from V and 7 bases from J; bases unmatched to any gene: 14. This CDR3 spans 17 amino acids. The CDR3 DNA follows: TGTGCCAGCAGGCCAGGCCTAGCGGGAGGTGATTCGAATGAGCAGTTCTTC. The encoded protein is CASRPGLAGGDSNEQFF.

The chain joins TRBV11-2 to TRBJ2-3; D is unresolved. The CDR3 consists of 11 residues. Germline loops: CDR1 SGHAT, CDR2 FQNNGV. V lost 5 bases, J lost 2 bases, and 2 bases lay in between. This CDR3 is CASSHTDTQYF. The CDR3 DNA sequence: TGTGCCAGCAGCCACACAGATACGCAGTATTTT.

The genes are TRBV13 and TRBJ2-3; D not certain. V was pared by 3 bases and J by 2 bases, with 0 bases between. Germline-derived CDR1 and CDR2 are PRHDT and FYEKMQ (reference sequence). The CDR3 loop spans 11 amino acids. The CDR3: CASSFTDTQYF. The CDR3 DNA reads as TGTGCCAGCAGCTTCACAGATACGCAGTATTTT.

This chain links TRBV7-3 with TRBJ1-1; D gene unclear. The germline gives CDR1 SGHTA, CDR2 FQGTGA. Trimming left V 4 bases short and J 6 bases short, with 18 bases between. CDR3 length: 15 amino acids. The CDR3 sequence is CASSSDYSGRAEAFF. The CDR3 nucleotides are TGTGCCAGCAGCTCTGATTACTCAGGTCGAGCTGAAGCTTTCTTT.

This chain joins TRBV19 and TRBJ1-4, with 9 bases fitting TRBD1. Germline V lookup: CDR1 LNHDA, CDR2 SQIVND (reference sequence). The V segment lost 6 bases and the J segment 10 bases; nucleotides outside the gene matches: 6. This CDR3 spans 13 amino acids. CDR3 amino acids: CASSQDRGRKLFF. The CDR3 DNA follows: TGTGCCAGTAGCCAGGACAGGGGACGAAAACTGTTTTTT.

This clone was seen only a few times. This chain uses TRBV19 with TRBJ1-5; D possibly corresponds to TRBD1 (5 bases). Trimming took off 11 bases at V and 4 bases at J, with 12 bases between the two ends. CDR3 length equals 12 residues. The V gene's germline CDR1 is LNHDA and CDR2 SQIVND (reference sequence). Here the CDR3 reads CASWGRNQPQHF. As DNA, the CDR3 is TGTGCCTCCTGGGGGAGAAATCAGCCCCAGCATTTT.

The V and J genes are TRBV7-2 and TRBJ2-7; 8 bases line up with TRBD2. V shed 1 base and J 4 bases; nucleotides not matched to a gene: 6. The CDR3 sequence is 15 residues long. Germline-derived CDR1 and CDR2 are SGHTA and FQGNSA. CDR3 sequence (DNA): TGTGCCAGCAGCTTAGGGTCGGGAGGGCCGTACGAGCAGTACTTC. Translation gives CASSLGSGGPYEQYF.

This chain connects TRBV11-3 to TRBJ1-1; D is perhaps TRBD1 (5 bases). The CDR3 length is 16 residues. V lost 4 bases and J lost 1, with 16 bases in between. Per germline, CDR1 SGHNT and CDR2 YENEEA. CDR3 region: CASSSTSRRGNTEAFF. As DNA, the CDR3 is TGTGCCAGCAGCTCGACAAGCAGGAGGGGGAACACTGAAGCTTTCTTT.

The CDR3 sequence: CATSRDFSRGSNQPQHF. As DNA, the CDR3 is TGTGCCACCAGCAGAGATTTTAGTAGGGGAAGCAATCAGCCCCAGCATTTT. This chain connects TRBV15 to TRBJ1-5; the D gene is possibly TRBD1 (5 bases). The CDR3 spans 17 residues. Germline assignment: CDR1 LNHNV and CDR2 YYDKDF (reference sequence). Trimming left V 0 bases short and J 1 base short, with 13 bases between.

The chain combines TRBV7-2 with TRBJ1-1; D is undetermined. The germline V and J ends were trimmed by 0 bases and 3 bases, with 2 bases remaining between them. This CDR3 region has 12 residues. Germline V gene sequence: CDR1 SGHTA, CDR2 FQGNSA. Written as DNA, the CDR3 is TGTGCCAGCAGCTTAGCTTACACTGAAGCTTTCTTT. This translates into CASSLAYTEAFF.

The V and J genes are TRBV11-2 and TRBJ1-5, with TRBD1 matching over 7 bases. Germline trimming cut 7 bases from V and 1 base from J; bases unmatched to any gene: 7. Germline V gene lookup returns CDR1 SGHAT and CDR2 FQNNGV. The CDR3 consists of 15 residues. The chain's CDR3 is CASTKGAGSNQPQHF. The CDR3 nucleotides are TGTGCCAGCACCAAGGGGGCAGGGAGCAATCAGCCCCAGCATTTT.

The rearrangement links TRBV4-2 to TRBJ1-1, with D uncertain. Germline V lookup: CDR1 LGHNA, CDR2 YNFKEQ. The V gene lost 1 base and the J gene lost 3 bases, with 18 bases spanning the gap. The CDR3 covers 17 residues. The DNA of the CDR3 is TGTGCCAGCAGCCAAGTCAAAAACACGAGGATGGACACTGAAGCTTTCTTT. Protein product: CASSQVKNTRMDTEAFF.

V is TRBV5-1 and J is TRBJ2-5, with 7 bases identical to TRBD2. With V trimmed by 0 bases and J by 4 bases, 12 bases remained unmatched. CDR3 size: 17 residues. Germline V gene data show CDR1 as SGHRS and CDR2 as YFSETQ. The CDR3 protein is CASSLGGRGPGRETQYF. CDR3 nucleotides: TGCGCCAGCAGCTTGGGGGGGAGGGGTCCGGGACGAGAGACCCAGTACTTC.

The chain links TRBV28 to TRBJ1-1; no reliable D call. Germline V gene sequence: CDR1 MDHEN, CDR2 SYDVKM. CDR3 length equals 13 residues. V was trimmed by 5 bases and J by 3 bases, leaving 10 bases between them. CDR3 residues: CASSPGGDTEAFF. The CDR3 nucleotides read TGTGCCAGCAGTCCGGGCGGGGACACTGAAGCTTTCTTT.

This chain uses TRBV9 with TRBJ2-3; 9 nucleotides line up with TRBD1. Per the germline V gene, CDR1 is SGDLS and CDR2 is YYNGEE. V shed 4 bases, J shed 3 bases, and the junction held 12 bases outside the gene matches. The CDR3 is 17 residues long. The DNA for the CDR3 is TGTGCCAGCAGCTTCACCTCAGGACAGGGGAGAACAGATACGCAGTATTTT. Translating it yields CASSFTSGQGRTDTQYF. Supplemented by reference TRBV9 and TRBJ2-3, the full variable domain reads DSGVTQTPKHLITATGQRVTLRCSPRSGDLSVYWYQQSLDQGLQFLIQYYNGEERAKGNILERFSAQQFPDLHSELNLSSLELGDSALYFCASSFTSGQGRTDTQYFGPGTRLTVL.

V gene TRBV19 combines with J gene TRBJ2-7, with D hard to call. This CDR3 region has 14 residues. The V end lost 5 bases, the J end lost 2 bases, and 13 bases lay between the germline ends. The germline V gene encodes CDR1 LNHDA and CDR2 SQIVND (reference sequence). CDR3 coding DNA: TGTGCCAGTAGTCCAGGTCAAAACGCCTACGAGCAGTACTTC. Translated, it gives CASSPGQNAYEQYF.